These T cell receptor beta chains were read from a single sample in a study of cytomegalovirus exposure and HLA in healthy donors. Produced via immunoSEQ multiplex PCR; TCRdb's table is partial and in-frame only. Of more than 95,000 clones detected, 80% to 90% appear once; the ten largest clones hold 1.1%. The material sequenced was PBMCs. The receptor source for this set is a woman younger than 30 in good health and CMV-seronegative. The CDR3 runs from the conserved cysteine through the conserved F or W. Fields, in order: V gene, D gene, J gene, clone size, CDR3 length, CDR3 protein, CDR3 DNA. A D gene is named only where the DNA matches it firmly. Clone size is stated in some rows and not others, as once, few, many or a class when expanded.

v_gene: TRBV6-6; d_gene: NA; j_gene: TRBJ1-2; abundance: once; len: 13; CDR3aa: CASSSGQSYGYTF; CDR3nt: TGTGCCAGCAGCTCCGGACAGTCCTATGGCTACACCTTC
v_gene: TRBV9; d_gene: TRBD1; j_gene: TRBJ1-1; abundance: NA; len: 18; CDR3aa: CASSVAKGTALPWGEAFF; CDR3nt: TGTGCCAGCAGCGTAGCTAAAGGGACAGCCCTACCATGGGGAGAAGCTTTCTTT
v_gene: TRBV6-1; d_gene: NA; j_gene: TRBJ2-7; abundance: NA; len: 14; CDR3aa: CASRDTLKDYEQYF; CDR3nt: TGTGCCAGCCGGGACACCCTAAAGGACTACGAGCAGTACTTC
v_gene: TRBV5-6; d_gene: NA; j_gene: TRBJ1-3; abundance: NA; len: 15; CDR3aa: CASSPVNSPGNTIYF; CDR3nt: TGTGCCAGCAGCCCGGTGAACTCTCCTGGAAACACCATATATTTT
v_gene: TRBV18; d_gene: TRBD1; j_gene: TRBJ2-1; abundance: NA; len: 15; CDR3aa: CASSPGTEPYNEQFF; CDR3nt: TGTGCCAGCTCACCTGGGACAGAACCCTACAATGAGCAGTTCTTC
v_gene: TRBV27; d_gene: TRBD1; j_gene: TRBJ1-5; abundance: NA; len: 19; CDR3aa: CASTGPGTGLWGRNQPQHF; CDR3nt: TGTGCCAGCACCGGACCCGGGACAGGGCTTTGGGGACGCAATCAGCCCCAGCATTTT
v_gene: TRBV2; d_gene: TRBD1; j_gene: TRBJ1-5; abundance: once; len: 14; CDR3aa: CASRSDREHQPQHF; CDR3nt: TGTGCCAGCAGATCCGACAGGGAACATCAGCCCCAGCATTTT
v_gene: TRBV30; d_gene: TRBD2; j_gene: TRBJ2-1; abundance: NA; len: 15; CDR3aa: CACPSRAGGYNEQFF; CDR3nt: TGTGCCTGCCCCTCCAGAGCGGGGGGCTACAATGAGCAGTTCTTC
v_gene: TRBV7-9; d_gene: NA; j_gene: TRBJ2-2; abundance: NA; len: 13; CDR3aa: CASSLAPGGELFF; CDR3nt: TGTGCCAGCAGCTTAGCGCCGGGCGGGGAGCTGTTTTTT
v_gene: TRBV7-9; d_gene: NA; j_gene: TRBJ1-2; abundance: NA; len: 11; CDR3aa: CASSSRGTPYF; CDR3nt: TGTGCCAGCAGCTCCCGAGGGACACCTTACTTC
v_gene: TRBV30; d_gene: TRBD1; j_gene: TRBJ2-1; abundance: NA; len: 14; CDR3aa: CAWRDREGLYKQFF; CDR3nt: TGTGCCTGGCGGGACAGGGAGGGCTTATATAAGCAGTTCTTC
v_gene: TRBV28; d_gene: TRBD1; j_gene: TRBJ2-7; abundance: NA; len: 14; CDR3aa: CASSLGDRTYEQYF; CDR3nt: TGTGCCAGCAGTTTAGGGGACAGAACCTACGAGCAGTACTTC
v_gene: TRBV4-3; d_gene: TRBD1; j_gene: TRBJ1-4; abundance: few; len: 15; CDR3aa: CASSQQKDRGEKLFF; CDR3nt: TGCGCCAGCAGCCAACAAAAAGACAGGGGTGAAAAACTGTTTTTT
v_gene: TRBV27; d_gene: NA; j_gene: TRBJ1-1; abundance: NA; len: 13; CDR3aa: CASSYSWNTEAFF; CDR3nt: TGTGCCAGCAGTTACAGCTGGAACACTGAAGCTTTCTTT
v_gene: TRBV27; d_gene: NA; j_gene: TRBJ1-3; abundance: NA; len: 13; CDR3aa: CASSTGPGNTIYF; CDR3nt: TGTGCCAGCAGTACAGGTCCTGGAAACACCATATATTTT
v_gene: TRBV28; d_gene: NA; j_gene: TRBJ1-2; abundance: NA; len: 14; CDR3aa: CASRLFQGANGYTF; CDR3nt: TGTGCCAGCAGACTATTCCAAGGGGCGAATGGCTACACCTTC
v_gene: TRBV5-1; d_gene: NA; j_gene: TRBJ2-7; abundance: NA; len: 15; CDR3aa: CASSLEVYSSYEQYF; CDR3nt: TGCGCCAGCAGCCTGGAAGTCTACAGCTCCTACGAGCAGTACTTC
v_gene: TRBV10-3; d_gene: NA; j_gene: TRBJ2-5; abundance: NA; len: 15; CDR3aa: CAISESPEGRETQYF; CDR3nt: TGTGCCATCAGTGAGTCGCCGGAGGGGAGGGAGACCCAGTACTTC
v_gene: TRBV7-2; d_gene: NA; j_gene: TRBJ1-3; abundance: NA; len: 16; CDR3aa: CASSLGGGFSGNTIYF; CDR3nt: TGTGCCAGCAGCTTAGGTGGGGGGTTCTCTGGAAACACCATATATTTT
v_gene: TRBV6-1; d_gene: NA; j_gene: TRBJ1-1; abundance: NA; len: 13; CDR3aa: CASSDQGPTEAFF; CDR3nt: TGTGCCAGCAGTGACCAGGGGCCAACTGAAGCTTTCTTT
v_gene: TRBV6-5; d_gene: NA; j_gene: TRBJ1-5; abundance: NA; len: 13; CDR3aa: CASSTTNNQPQHF; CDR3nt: TGTGCCAGCAGTACTACCAACAATCAGCCCCAGCATTTT
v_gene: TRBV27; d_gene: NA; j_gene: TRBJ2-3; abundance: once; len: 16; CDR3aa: CASSYGAPLSTDTQYF; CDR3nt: TGTGCCAGCAGTTATGGGGCCCCCCTAAGCACAGATACGCAGTATTTT
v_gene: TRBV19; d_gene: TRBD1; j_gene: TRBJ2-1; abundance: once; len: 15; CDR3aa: CASTLPGQGVGEQFF; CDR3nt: TGTGCCAGTACCCTCCCGGGACAGGGTGTTGGTGAGCAGTTCTTC
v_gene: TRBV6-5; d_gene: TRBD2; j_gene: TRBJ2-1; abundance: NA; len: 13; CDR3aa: CASASGGGNEQFF; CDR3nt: TGTGCCAGCGCGTCCGGGGGGGGTAATGAGCAGTTCTTC
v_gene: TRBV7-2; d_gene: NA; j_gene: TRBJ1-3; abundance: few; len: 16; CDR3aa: CASPWAGLHSGNTIYF; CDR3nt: TGTGCCAGCCCTTGGGCAGGGCTACACTCTGGAAACACCATATATTTT
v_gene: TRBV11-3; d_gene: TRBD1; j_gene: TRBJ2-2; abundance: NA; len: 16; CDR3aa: CASSPTGTGNTGELFF; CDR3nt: TGTGCCAGCAGCCCGACCGGGACAGGGAACACCGGGGAGCTGTTTTTT
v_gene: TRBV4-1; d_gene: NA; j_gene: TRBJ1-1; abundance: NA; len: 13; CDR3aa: CASSPGQITEAFF; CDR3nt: TGCGCCAGCAGCCCCGGACAGATCACTGAAGCTTTCTTT
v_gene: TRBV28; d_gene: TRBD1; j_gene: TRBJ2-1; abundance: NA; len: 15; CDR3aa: CASSNRDRGVGEQFF; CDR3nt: TGTGCCAGCAGTAACCGGGACAGGGGGGTGGGTGAGCAGTTCTTC
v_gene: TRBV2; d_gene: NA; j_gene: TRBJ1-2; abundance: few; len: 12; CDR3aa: CASKPTRIGYTF; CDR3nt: TGTGCCAGCAAGCCTACCCGAATTGGCTACACCTTC
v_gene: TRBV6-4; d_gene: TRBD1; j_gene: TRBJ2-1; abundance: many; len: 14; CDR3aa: CASTAGQGANEQFF; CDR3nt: TGTGCCAGCACCGCCGGACAGGGGGCCAATGAGCAGTTCTTC
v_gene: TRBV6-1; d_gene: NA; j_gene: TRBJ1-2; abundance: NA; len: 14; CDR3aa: CASSSDGLFYGYTF; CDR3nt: TGTGCCAGCAGTTCCGACGGGTTATTCTATGGCTACACCTTC
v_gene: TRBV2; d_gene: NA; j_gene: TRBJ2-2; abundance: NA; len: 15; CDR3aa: CASSPSTGNGGELFF; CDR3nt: TGTGCCAGCAGTCCATCCACAGGGAATGGCGGGGAGCTGTTTTTT
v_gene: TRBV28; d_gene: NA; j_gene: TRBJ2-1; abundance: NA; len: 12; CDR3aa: CASSPDLRGGFF; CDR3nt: TGTGCCAGCAGTCCCGACCTCAGAGGAGGGTTCTTC
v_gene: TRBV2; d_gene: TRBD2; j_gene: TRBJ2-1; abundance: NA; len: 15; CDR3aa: CASSLTSGTYNEQFF; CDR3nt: TGTGCCAGCAGTCTAACTAGCGGGACCTACAATGAGCAGTTCTTC
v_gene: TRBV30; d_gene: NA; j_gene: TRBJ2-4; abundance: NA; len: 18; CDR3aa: CAWSGAGLTPRRGNIQYF; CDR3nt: TGTGCCTGGAGTGGCGCGGGACTTACCCCCCGAAGGGGAAACATTCAGTACTTC
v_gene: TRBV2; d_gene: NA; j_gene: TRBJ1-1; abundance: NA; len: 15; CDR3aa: CASTAGQMLAGEAFF; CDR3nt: TGTGCCAGCACTGCCGGACAGATGTTGGCCGGGGAAGCTTTCTTT
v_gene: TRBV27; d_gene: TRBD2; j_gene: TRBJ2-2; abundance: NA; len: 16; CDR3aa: CASSRDPGLEPGELFF; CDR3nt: TGTGCCAGCAGCCGAGATCCGGGACTAGAACCCGGGGAGCTGTTTTTT
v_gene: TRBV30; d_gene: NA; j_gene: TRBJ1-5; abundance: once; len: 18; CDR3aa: CAWSVGIQDGGGSQPQHF; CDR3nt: TGTGCCTGGAGTGTAGGTATACAGGATGGGGGAGGCTCTCAGCCCCAGCATTTT
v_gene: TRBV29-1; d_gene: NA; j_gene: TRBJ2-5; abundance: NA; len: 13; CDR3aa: CSVEDYRGGTQYF; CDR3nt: TGCAGCGTTGAAGATTACAGGGGGGGGACCCAGTACTTC
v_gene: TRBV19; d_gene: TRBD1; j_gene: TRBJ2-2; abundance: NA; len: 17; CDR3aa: CASSIPNRDRVSGELFF; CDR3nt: TGTGCCAGTAGTATCCCGAACCGGGACAGGGTGTCCGGGGAGCTGTTTTTT
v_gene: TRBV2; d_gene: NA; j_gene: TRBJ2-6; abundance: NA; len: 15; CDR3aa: CAVGGQRSGANVLTF; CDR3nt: TGTGCCGTGGGAGGACAACGCTCTGGGGCCAACGTCCTGACTTTC
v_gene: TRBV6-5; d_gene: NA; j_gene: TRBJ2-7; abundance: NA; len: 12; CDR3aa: CASGLSLYEQYF; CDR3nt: TGTGCCAGCGGTCTGAGCCTCTACGAGCAGTACTTC
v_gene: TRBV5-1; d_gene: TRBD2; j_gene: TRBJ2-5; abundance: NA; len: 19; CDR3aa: CASSRKKQTSGGAWETQYF; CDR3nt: TGCGCCAGCAGCCGCAAAAAACAGACTAGCGGGGGGGCGTGGGAGACCCAGTACTTC
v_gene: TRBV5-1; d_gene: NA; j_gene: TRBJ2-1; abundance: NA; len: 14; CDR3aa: CASSLERDRNEQFF; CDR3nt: TGCGCCAGCAGCTTGGAACGCGATCGTAATGAGCAGTTCTTC
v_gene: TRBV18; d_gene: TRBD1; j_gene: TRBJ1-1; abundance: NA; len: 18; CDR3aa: CASSPKPIGTVMNTEAFF; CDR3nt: TGTGCCAGCTCACCTAAGCCCATCGGGACAGTCATGAACACTGAAGCTTTCTTT
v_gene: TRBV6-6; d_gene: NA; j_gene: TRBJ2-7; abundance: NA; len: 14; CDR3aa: CASSSRTESYEQYF; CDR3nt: TGTGCCAGCAGTAGCAGGACAGAATCTTACGAGCAGTACTTC
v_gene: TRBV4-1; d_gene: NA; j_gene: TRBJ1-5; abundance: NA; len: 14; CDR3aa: CASSQDTGIGPQHF; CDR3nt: TGCGCCAGCAGCCAAGACACAGGGATTGGGCCCCAGCATTTT
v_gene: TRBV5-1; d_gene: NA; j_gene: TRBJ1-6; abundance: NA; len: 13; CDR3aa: CASTLDGAFTLHF; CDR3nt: TGCGCCAGCACCTTAGACGGAGCCTTCACCCTCCACTTT
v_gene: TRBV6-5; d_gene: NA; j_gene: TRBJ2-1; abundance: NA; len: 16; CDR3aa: CASSYDNPSFHNEQFF; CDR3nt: TGTGCCAGCAGTTACGACAATCCCTCATTCCACAATGAGCAGTTCTTC
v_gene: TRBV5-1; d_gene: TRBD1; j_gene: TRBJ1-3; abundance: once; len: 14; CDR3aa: CASSIGQGGNTIYF; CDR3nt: TGCGCCAGCAGCATTGGACAGGGTGGAAACACCATATATTTT
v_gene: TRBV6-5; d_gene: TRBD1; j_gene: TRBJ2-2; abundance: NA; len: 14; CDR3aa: CASGTGVVTGELFF; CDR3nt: TGTGCCAGCGGTACAGGGGTCGTCACCGGGGAGCTGTTTTTT
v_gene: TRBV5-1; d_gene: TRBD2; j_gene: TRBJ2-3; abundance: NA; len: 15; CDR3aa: CASSSGRAGTDTQYF; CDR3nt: TGCGCCAGCAGCAGCGGGAGGGCCGGCACAGATACGCAGTATTTT
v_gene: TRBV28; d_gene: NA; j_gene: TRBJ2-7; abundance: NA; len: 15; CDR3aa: CASSLIQGKSYEQYF; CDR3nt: TGTGCCAGCAGTTTAATCCAGGGCAAATCCTACGAGCAGTACTTC